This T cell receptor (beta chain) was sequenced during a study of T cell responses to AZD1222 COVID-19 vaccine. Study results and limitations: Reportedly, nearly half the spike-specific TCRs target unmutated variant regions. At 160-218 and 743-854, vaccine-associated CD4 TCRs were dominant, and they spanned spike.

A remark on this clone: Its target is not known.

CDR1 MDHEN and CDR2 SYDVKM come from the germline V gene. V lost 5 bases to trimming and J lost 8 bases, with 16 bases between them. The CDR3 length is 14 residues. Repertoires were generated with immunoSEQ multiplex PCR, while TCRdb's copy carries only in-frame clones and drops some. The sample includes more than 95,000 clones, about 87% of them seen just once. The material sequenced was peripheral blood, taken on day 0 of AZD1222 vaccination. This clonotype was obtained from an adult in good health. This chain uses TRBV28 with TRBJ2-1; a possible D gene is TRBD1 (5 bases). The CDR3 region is CASSGSQGSDEQFF. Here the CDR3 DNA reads TGTGCCAGCAGTGGCTCCCAGGGCTCTGATGAGCAGTTCTTC.